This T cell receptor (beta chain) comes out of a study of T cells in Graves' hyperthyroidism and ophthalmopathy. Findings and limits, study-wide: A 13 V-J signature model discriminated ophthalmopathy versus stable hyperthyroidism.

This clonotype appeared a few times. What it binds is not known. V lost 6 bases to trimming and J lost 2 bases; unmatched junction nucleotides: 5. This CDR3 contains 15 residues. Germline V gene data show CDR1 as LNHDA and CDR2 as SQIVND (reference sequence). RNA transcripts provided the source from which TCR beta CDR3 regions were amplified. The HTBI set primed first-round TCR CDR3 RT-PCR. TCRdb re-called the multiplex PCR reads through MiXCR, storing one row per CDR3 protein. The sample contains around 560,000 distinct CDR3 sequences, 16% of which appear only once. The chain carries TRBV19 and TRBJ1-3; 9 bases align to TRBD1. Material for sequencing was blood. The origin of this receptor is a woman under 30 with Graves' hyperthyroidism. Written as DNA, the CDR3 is TGTGCCAGTAGGAAACAGGGGGCCCCTGGAAACACCATATATTTT. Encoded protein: CASRKQGAPGNTIYF.